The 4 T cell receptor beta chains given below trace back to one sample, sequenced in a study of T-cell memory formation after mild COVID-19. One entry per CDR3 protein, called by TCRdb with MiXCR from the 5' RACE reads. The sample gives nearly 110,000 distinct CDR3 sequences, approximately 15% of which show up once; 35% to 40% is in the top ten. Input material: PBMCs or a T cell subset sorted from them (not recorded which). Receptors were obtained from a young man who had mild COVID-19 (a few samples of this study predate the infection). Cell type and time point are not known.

CDR3 bases: TGCGCCAGCAGCCAGAGGGACAGAGCGAACTATGGCTACACCTTC. This sequence encodes CASSQRDRANYGYTF. V is TRBV5-1 and J is TRBJ1-2; 7 nucleotides line up with TRBD1. The CDR3 consists of 15 residues. V trimming: 4 bases; J trimming: 2 bases; junction bases outside the gene matches: 8. CDR1 and CDR2 from the germline V gene are SGHRS and YFSETQ.

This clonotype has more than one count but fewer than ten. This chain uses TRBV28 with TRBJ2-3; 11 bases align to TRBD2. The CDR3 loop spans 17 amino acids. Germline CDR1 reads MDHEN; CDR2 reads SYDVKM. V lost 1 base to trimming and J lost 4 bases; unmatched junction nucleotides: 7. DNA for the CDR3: TGTGCCAGCAGTTTATTACTAGCGGGGGACGGGGCAGATACGCAGTATTTT. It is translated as CASSLLLAGDGADTQYF.

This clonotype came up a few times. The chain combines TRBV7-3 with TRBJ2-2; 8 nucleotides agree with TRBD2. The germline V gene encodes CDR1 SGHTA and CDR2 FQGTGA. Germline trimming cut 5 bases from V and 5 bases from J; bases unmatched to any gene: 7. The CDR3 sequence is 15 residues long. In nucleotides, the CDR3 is TGTGCCAGCAGCCTCCATTCGGGGGGGACCGGGGAGCTGTTTTTT. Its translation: CASSLHSGGTGELFF.

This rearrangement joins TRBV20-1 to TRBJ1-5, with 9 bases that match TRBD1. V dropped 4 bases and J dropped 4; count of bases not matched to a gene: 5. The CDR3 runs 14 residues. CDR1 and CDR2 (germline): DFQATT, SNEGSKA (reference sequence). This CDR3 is CSATGTGLNQPQHF. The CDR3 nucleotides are TGCAGTGCTACCGGGACAGGGTTGAATCAGCCCCAGCATTTT.